The text below deals with one T cell receptor (beta chain). The germline gives CDR1 DFQATT, CDR2 SNEGSKA (reference sequence). V dropped 1 base and J dropped 3 bases, with 13 bases sitting between them. This CDR3 comprises 15 residues. This sample is drawn from a study of regulatory T cells in long-lasting Graves disease. Libraries of TCR beta came from iRepertoire HTBI primers plus Arm-PCR of CDR3 regions. MiXCR, applied by TCRdb to the multiplex PCR reads, yields one record per CDR3 protein. This table has around 400,000 distinct CDR3 sequences, 12% appearing once. Time point here: newly diagnosed GD, antithyroid drugs for less than 3 months. PBMCs were the source of the RNA used for TCR sequencing. The sample was also linked to a second study, of T cells in Graves' hyperthyroidism and ophthalmopathy. From that report: Primed by the HTBI set, a first-round RT-PCR was run on the TCR CDR3.

Specimen: peripheral blood mononuclear cells (PBMCs), collected at new diagnosis, from a patient treated with antithyroid drugs. The chain combines TRBV20-1 with TRBJ1-3; D may be TRBD1 (6 bases). The receptor was derived from a woman younger than 30 with Graves disease. CDR3 DNA: TGCAGTGCTAGAGGTCCCGGGGGCCTTGGAAACACCATATATTTT. It codes for CSARGPGGLGNTIYF.